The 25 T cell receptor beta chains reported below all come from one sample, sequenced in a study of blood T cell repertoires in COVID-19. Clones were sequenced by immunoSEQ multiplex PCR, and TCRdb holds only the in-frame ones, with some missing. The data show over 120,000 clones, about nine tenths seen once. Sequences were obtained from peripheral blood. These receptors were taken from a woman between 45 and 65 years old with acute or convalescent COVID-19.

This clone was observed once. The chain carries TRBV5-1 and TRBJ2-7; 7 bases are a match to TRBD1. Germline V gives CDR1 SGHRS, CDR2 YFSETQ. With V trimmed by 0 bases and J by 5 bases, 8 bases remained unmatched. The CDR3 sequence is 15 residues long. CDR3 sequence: CASSLERQGWHEQYF. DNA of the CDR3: TGCGCCAGCAGCTTGGAGAGACAGGGTTGGCACGAGCAGTACTTC.

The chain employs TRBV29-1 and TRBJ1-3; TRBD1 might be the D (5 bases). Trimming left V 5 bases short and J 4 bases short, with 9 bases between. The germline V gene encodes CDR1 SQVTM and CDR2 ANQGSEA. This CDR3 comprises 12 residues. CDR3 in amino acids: CSVRGSGNTIYF. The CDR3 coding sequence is TGCAGCGTTAGGGGATCCGGAAACACCATATATTTT.

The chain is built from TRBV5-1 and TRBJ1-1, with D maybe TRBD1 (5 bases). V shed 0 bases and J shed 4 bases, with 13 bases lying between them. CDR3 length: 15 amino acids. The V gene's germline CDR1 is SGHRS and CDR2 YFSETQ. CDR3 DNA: TGCGCCAGCAGCTTGGAGGGCAGGGCCAGCACTGAAGCTTTCTTT. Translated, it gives CASSLEGRASTEAFF.

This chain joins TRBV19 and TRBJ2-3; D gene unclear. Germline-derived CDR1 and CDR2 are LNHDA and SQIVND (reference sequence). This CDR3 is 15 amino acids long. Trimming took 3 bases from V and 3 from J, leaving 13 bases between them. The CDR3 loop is CASSMGRIPTDTQYF. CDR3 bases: TGTGCCAGTAGTATGGGCCGAATCCCGACAGATACGCAGTATTTT.

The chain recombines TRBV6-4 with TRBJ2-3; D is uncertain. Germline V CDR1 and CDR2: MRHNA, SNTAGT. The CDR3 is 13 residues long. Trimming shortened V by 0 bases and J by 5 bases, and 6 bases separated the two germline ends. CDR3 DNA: TGTGCCAGCAGTGACTCATTCGTAGATACGCAGTATTTT. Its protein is CASSDSFVDTQYF.

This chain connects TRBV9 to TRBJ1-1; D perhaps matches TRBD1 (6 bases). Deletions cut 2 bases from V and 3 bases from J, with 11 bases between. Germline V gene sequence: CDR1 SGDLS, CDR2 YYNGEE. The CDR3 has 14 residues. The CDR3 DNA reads TGTGCCAGCAGCGTGTTACAGGGCGACACTGAAGCTTTCTTT. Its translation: CASSVLQGDTEAFF.

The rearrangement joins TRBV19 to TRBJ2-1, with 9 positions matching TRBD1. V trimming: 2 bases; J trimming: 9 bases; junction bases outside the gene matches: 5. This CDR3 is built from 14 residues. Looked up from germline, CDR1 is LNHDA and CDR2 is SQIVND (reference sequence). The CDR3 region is CASSITGGGGEQFF. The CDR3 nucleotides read TGTGCCAGTAGTATAACAGGGGGCGGAGGTGAGCAGTTCTTC.

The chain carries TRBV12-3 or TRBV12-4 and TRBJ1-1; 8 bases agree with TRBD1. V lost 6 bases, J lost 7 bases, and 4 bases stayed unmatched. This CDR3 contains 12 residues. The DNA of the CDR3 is TGTGCCAGCAGGGACAGGGTTAGTGAAGCTTTCTTT. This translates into CASRDRVSEAFF.

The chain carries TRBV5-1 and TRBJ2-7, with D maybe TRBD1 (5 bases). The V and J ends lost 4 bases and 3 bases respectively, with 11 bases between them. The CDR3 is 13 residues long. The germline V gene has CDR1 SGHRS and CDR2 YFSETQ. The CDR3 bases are TGCGCCAGCAGCCCGGACACTGACTACGAGCAGTACTTC. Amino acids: CASSPDTDYEQYF.

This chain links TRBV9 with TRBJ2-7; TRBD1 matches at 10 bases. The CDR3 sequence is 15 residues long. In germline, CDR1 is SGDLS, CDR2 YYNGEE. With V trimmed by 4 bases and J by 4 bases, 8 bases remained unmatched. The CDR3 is CASSPRGTGEYEQYF. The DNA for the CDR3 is TGTGCCAGCAGCCCCCGGGGGACAGGGGAATACGAGCAGTACTTC.

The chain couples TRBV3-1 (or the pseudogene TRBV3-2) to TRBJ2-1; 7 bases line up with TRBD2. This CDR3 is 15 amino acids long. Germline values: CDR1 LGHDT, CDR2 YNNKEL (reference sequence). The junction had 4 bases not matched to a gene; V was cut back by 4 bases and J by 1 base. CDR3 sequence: CASSLTSVSYNEQFF. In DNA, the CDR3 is TGTGCCAGCAGCCTTACTAGCGTTTCCTACAATGAGCAGTTCTTC.

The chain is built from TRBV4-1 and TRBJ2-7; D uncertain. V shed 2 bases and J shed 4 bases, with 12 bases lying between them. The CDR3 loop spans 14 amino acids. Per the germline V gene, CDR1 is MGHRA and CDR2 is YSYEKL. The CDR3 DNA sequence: TGCGCCAGCAGCCAAACCACCGACACGTACGAGCAGTACTTC. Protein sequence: CASSQTTDTYEQYF.

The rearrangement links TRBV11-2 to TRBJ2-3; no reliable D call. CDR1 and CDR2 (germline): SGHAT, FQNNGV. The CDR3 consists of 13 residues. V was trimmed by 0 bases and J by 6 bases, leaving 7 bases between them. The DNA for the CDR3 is TGTGCCAGCAGCTTAGATTTATTGGATACGCAGTATTTT. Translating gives CASSLDLLDTQYF.

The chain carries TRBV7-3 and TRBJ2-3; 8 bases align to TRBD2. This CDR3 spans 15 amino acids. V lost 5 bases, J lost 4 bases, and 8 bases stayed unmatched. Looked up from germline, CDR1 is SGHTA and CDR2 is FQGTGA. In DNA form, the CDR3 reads TGTGCCAGCAGCGCCCGGGAGGGCCTTGCAGATACGCAGTATTTT. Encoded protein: CASSAREGLADTQYF.

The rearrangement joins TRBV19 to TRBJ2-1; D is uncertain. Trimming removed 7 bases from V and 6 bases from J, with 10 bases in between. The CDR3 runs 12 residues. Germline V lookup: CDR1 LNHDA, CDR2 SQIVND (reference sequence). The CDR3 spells CASNRPGNEQFF. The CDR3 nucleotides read TGTGCCAGTAACCGGCCAGGCAATGAGCAGTTCTTC.

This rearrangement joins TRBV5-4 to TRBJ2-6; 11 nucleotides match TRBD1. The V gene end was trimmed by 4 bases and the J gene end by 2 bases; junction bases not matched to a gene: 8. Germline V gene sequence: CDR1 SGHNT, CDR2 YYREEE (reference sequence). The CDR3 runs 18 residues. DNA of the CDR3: TGTGCCAGCAGCCCACGGACAGGGGGCCAAGCTGGGGCCAACGTCCTGACTTTC. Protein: CASSPRTGGQAGANVLTF.

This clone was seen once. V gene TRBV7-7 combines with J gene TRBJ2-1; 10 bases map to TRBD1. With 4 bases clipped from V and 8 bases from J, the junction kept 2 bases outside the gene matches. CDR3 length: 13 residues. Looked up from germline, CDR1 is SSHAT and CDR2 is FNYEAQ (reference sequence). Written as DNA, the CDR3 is TGTGCCAGCAGCTCGACAGGGGGCGATGAGCAGTTCTTC. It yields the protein CASSSTGGDEQFF.

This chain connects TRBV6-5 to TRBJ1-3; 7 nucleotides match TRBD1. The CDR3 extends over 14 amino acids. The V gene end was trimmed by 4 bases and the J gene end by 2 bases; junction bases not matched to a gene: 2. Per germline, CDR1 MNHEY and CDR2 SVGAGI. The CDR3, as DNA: TGTGCCAGCAGTTCTGGGACAGCTGGAAACACCATATATTTT. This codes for CASSSGTAGNTIYF.

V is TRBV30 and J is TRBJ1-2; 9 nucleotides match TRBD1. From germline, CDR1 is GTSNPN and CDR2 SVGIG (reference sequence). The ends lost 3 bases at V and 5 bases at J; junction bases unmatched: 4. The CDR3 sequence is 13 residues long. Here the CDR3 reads CAWSPGTGYGYTF. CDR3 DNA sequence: TGTGCCTGGAGCCCCGGGACAGGGTATGGCTACACCTTC. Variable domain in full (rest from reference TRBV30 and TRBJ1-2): SQTIHQWPATLVQPVGSPLSLECTVEGTSNPNLYWYRQAAGRGLQLLFYSVGIGQISSEVPQNLSASRPQDRQFILSSKKLLLSDSGFYLCAWSPGTGYGYTFGSGTRLTVV.

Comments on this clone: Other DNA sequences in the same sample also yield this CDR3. The chain's CDR3 is CASSPGQGADEQYF. In DNA form, the CDR3 reads TGCGCCAGCAGCCCGGGACAGGGGGCGGACGAGCAGTACTTC. The J gene is TRBJ2-7, the V gene TRBV5-1, with 12 bases identical to TRBD1. CDR1 SGHRS and CDR2 YFSETQ come from the germline V gene. V lost 4 bases, J lost 5 bases, and 4 bases stayed unmatched. This CDR3 has 14 amino acids.

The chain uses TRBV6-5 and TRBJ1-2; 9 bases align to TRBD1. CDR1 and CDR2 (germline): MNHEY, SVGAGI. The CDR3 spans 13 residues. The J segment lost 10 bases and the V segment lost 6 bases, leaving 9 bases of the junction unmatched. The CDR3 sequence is CASRSGTGSLYTF. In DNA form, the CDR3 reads TGTGCCAGCAGGTCCGGGACAGGGAGTCTCTACACCTTC.

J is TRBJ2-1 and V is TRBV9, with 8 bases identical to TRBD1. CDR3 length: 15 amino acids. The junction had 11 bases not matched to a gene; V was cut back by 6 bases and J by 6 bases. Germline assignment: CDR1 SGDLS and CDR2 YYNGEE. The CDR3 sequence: CASTTGGLRGNEQFF. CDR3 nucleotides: TGTGCCAGCACCACAGGGGGGCTCCGCGGCAATGAGCAGTTCTTC.

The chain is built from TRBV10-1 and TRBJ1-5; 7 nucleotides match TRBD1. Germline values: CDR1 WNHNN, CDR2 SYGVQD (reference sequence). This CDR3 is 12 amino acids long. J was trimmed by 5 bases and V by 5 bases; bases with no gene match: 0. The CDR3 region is CASSTGDQPQHF. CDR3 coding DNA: TGCGCCAGCAGTACAGGGGATCAGCCCCAGCATTTT.

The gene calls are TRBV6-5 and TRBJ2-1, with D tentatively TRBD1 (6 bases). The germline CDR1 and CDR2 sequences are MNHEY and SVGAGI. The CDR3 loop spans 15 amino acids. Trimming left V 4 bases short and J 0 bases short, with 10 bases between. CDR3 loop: CASSFTGSSYNEQFF. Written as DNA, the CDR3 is TGTGCCAGCAGTTTTACAGGGAGCTCCTACAATGAGCAGTTCTTC.

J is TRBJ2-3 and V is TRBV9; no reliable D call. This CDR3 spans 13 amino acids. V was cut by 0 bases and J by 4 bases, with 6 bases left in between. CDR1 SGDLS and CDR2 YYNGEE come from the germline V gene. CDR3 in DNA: TGTGCCAGCAGCGTAGGAGTTCCAGATACGCAGTATTTT. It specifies CASSVGVPDTQYF.